The present T cell receptor (beta chain) was sequenced within a study of T cells in Graves' hyperthyroidism and ophthalmopathy. RNA transcripts provided the source from which TCR beta CDR3 regions were amplified. HTBI primers were the set used in a first-round RT-PCR of the TCR CDR3. TCRdb itself ran the multiplex PCR reads through MiXCR, one entry per CDR3 protein. The table has some 300,000 distinct CDR3 sequences, roughly an eighth seen once. This CDR3 has 14 amino acids. With V trimmed by 5 bases and J by 5 bases, 7 bases remained unmatched. Germline loops: CDR1 MNHNS, CDR2 SASEGT. Sample: blood. The rearrangement links TRBV6-1 to TRBJ1-2; 8 positions match TRBD1. This receptor was taken from a woman aged 40 to 49 with Graves' hyperthyroidism. The CDR3 nucleotides are TGTGCCAGCAGTACGACAGGGGCCGGTTATGGCTACACCTTC. It specifies CASSTTGAGYGYTF.